This T cell receptor beta chain was sequenced in a study of cytomegalovirus exposure and HLA in healthy donors. Study-wide points: Exclusion applied to some V segments, including TRBV6-2 and TRBV6-3, as they were indistinguishable.

Turning to this clone: Its antigen is currently unknown.

CDR1 and CDR2 from the germline V gene are SGHAT and FQNNGV. CDR3 length: 18 residues. V lost 1 base to trimming and J lost 6 bases; unmatched junction nucleotides: 12. PCR amplification relied on 60 Vbeta primers (plus 13 Jbeta primers). Profiling relied on immunoSEQ multiplex PCR, and the TCRdb table lists in-frame clones only, not all of them. The sample has roughly 70,000 clones, 82% seen once. The chain links TRBV11-2 to TRBJ2-3; 11 bases fit TRBD2. This sequence was found in a man between 18 and 29 years old in good health and CMV-seronegative. Sequencing was done on a sample of PBMCs. CDR3 coding DNA: TGTGCCAGCAGCTTAGTATCTCTAGCGGGAGGAGGTTGGGATACGCAGTATTTT. Translated: CASSLVSLAGGGWDTQYF.